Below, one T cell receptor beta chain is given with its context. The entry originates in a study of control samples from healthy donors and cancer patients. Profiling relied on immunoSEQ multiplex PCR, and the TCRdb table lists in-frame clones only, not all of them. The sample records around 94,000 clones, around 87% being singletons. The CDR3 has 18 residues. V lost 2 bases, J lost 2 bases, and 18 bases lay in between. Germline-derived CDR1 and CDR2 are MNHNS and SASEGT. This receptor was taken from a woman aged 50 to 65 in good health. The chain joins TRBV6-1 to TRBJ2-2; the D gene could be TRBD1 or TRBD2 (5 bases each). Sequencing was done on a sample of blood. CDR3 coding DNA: TGTGCCAGCAGTGAACAGCCTAGGGACGGAATTAACACCGGGGAGCTGTTTTTT. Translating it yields CASSEQPRDGINTGELFF.